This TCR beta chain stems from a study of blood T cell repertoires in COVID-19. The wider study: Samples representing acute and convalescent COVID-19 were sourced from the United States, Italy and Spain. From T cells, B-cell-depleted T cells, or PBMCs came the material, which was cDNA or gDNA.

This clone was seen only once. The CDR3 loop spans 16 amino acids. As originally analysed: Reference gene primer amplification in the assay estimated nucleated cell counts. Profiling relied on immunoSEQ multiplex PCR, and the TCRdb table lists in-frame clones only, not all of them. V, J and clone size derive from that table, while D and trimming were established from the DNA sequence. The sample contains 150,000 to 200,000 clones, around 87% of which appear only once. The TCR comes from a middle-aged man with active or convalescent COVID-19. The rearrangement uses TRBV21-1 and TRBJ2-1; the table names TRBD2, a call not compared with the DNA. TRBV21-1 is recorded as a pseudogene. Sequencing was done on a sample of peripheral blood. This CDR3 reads CASSKGGLAVDNEQFF. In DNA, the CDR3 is TGTGCCAGCAGCAAAGGGGGACTAGCGGTCGACAATGAGCAGTTCTTC.